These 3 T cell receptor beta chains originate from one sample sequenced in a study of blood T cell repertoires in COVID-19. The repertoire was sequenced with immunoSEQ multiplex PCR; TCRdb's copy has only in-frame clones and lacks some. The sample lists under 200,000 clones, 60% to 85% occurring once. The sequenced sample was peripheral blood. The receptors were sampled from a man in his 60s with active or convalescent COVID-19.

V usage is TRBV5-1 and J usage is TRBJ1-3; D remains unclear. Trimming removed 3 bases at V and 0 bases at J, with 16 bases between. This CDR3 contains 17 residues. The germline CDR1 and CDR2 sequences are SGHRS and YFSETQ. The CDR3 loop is CASSYRGVGTSGNTIYF. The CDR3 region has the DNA TGCGCCAGCAGCTATAGAGGCGTAGGTACCTCTGGAAACACCATATATTTT. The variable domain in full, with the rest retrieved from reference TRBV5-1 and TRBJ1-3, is KAGVTQTPRYLIKTRGQQVTLSCSPISGHRSVSWYQQTPGQGLQFLFEYFSETQRNKGNFPGRFSGRQFSNSRSEMNVSTLELGDSALYLCASSYRGVGTSGNTIYFGEGSWLTVV.

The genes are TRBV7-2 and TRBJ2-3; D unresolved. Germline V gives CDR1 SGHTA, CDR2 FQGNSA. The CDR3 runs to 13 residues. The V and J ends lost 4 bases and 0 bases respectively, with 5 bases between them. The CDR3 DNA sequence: TGTGCCAGCAGCTCCCCTAGCACAGATACGCAGTATTTT. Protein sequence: CASSSPSTDTQYF.

CDR3 sequence (DNA): TGCAGTGCTAGTCCCCGAACCGGGACAGGGGTCGAAAAACTGTTTTTT. Translated, it gives CSASPRTGTGVEKLFF. The chain carries TRBV20-1 and TRBJ1-4; 10 nucleotides agree with TRBD1. CDR3 length: 16 amino acids. The germline gives CDR1 DFQATT, CDR2 SNEGSKA (reference sequence). V gave up 3 bases and J gave up 8 bases; unmatched junction bases: 12.